In this sample, the clone carrying this TCR beta chain turned up a few times. V was pared by 1 base and J by 10 bases, with 11 bases between. Germline CDR1 SGHVS, CDR2 FQNEAQ. CDR3 size: 14 residues. The entry originates in a study of OX40 agonist ivuxolimab in advanced cancers. Assay: immunoSEQ multiplex PCR; the TCRdb copy retains only in-frame clones and omits some. Of tens of thousands of clones listed, 89% were seen once; the top ten hold approximately 0.3%. The chain recombines TRBV7-8 with TRBJ1-6; D is unresolved. Source: CD4+ or CD8+ T cells sorted from blood, taken in a trial of the OX40 agonist ivuxolimab. This TCR was recovered from an adult with an advanced solid tumor such as melanoma, head and neck, liver or kidney cancer. The CDR3 DNA sequence: TGTGCCAGCAGCTTAGAGGTGAGGGAGTCACCCCTCCACTTT. Protein product: CASSLEVRESPLHF. Supplemented by reference TRBV7-8 and TRBJ1-6, the full variable domain reads GAGVSQSPRYKVAKRGQDVALRCDPISGHVSLFWYQQALGQGPEFLTYFQNEAQLDKSGLPSDRFFAERPEGSVSTLKIQRTQQEDSAVYLCASSLEVRESPLHFGNGTRLTVT.